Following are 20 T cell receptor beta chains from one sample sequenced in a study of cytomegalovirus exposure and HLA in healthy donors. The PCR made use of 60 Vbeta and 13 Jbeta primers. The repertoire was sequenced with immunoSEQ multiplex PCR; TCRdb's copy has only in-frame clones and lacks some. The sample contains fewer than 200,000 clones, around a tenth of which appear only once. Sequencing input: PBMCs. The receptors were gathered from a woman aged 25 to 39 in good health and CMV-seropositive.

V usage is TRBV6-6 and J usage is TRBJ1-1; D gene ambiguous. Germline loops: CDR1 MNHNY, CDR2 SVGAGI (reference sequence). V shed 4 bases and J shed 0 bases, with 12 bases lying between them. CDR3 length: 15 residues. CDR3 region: CASSLGRSMNTEAFF. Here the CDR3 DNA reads TGTGCCAGCAGTTTGGGGAGGAGCATGAACACTGAAGCTTTCTTT.

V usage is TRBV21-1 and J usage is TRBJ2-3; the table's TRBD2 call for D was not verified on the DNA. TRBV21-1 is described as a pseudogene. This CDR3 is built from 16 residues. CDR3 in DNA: TGTGCCAGCCGAGACCGGGACTACCCTCGCGCAGATACGCAGTATTTT. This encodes CASRDRDYPRADTQYF.

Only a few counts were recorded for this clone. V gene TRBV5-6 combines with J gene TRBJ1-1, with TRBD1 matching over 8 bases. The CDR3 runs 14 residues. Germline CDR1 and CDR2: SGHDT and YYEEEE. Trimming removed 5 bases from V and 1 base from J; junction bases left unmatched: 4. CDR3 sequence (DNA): TGTGCCAGCAGACGTGGACAGGGGAACACTGAAGCTTTCTTT. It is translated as CASRRGQGNTEAFF. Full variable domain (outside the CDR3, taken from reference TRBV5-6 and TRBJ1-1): DAGVTQSPTHLIKTRGQQVTLRCSPKSGHDTVSWYQQALGQGPQFIFQYYEEEERQRGNFPDRFSGHQFPNYSSELNVNALLLGDSALYLCASRRGQGNTEAFFGQGTRLTVV.

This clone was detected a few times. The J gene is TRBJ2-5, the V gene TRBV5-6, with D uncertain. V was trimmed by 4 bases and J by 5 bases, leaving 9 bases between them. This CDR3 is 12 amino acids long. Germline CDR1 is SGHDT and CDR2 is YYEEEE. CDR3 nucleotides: TGTGCCAGCAGCACGGAGTGGGAGACCCAGTACTTC. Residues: CASSTEWETQYF.

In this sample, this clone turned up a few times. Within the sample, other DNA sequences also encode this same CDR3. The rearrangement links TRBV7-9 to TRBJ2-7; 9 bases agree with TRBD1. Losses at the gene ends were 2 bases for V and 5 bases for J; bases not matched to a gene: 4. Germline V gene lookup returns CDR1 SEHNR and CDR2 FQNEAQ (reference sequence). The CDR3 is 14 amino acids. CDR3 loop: CASSLTGGLDEQYF. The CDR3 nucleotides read TGTGCCAGCAGCTTAACAGGGGGCTTAGACGAGCAGTACTTC.

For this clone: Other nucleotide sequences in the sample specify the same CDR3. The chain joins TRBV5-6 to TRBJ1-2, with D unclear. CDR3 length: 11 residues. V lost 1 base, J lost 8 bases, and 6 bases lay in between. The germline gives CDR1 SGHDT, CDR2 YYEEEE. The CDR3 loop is CASSLLGGYTF. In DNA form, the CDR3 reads TGTGCCAGCAGCTTGTTGGGCGGCTACACCTTC.

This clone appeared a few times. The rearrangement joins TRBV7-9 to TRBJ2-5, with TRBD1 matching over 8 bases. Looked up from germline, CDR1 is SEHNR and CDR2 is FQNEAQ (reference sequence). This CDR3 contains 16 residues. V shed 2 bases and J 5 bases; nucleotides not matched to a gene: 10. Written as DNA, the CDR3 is TGTGCCAGCAGCTTATGGACAGGGTCCTCCAGGGAGACCCAGTACTTC. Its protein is CASSLWTGSSRETQYF.

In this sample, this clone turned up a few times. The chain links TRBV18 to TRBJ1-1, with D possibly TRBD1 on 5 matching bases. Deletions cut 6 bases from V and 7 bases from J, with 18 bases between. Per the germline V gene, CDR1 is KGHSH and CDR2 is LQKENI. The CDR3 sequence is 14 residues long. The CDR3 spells CASSRDSKGSEAFF. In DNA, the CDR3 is TGTGCCAGCTCGCGGGACTCCAAAGGTAGTGAAGCTTTCTTT.

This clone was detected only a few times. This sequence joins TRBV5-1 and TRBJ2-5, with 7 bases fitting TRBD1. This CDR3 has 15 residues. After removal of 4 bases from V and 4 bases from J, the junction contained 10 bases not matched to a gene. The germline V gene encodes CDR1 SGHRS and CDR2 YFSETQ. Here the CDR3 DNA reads TGCGCCAGCAGCCCGGGAAACAGGGGTCCAGAGACCCAGTACTTC. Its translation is CASSPGNRGPETQYF. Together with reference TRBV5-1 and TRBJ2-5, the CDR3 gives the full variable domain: KAGVTQTPRYLIKTRGQQVTLSCSPISGHRSVSWYQQTPGQGLQFLFEYFSETQRNKGNFPGRFSGRQFSNSRSEMNVSTLELGDSALYLCASSPGNRGPETQYFGPGTRLLVL.

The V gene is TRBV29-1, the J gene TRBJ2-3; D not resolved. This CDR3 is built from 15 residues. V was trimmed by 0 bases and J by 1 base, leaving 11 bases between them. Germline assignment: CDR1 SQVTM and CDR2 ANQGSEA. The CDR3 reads CSVEDAAVRTDTQYF. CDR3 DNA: TGCAGCGTTGAAGATGCGGCGGTTCGCACAGATACGCAGTATTTT.

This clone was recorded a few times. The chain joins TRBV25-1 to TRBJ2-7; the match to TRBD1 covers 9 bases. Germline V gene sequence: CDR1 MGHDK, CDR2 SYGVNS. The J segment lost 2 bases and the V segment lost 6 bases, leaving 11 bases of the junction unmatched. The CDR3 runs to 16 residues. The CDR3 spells CASSHTPGQGPYEQYF. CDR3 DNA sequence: TGTGCCAGCAGCCACACTCCGGGACAGGGACCCTACGAGCAGTACTTC.

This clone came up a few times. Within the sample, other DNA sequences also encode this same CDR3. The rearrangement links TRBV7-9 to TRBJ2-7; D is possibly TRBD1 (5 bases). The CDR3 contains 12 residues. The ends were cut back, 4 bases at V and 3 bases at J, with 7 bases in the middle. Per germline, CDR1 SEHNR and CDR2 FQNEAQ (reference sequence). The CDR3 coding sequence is TGTGCCAGCAGCTCCCAGGGCTACGAGCAGTACTTC. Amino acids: CASSSQGYEQYF.

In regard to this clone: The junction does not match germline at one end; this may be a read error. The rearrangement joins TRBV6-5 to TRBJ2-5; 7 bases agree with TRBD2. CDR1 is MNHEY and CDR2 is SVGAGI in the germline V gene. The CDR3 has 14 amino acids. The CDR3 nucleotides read TGTGCCAGCAGTTACACACGGGAGGCGGAGAACCAGTACTTC. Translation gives CASSYTREAENQYF.

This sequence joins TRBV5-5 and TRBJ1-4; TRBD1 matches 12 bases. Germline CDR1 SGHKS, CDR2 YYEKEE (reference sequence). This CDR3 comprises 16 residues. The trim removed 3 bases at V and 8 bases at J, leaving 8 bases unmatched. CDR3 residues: CASSSGQGAVVEKLFF. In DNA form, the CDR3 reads TGTGCCAGCAGCTCGGGACAGGGGGCAGTTGTGGAAAAACTGTTTTTT.

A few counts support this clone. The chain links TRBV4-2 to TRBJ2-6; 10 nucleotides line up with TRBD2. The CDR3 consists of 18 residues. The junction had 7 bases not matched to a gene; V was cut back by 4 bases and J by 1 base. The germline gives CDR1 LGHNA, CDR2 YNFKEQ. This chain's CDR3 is CASSPAGLAQSGANVLTF. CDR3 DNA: TGTGCCAGCAGCCCCGCGGGACTAGCGCAATCTGGGGCCAACGTCCTGACTTTC.

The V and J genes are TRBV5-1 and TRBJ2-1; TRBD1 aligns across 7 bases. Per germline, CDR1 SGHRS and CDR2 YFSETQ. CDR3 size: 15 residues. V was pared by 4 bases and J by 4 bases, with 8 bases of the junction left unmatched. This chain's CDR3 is CASSKGQSLYNEQFF. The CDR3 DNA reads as TGCGCCAGCAGCAAGGGACAGAGTCTGTACAATGAGCAGTTCTTC.

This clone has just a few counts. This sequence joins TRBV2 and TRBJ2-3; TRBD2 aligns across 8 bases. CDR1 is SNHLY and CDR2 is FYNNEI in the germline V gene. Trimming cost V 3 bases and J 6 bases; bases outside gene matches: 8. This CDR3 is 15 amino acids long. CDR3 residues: CASSDPSGGPDTQYF. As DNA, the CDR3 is TGTGCCAGCAGTGATCCCTCGGGAGGGCCGGATACGCAGTATTTT. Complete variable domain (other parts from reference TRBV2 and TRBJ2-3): EPEVTQTPSHQVTQMGQEVILRCVPISNHLYFYWYRQILGQKVEFLVSFYNNEISEKSEIFDDQFSVERPDGSNFTLKIRSTKLEDSAMYFCASSDPSGGPDTQYFGPGTRLTVL.

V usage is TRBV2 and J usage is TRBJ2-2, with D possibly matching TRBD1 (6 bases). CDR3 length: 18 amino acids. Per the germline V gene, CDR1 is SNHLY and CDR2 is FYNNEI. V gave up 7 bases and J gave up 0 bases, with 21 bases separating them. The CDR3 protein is CASTPSPGHLSNTGELFF. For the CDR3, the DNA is TGTGCCAGCACCCCCAGTCCGGGACACCTTTCGAACACCGGGGAGCTGTTTTTT.

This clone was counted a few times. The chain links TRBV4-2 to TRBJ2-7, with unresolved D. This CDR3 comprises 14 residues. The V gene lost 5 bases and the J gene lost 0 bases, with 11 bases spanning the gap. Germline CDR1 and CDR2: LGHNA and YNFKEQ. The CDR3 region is CASSYDRVSYEQYF. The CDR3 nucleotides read TGTGCCAGCAGCTACGACCGGGTCTCCTACGAGCAGTACTTC.

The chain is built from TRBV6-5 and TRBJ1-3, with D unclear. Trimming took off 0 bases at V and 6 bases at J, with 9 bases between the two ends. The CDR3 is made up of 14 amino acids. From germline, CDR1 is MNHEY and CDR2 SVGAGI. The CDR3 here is CASSYSGLANTIYF. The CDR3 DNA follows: TGTGCCAGCAGTTACTCTGGGCTCGCAAACACCATATATTTT.